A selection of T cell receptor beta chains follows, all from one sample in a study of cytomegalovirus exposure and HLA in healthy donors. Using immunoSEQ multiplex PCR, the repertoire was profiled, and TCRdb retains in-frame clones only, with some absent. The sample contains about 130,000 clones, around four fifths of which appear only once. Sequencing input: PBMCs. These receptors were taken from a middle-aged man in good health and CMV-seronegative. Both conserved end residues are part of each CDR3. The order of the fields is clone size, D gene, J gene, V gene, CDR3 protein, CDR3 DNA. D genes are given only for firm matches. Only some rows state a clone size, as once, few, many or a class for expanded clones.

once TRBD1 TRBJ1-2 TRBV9 CASSVAQGGGNYGYTF TGTGCCAGCAGCGTAGCACAGGGGGGTGGTAACTATGGCTACACCTTC
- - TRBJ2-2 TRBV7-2 CASSFQQIQNTGELFF TGTGCCAGCAGCTTCCAACAGATTCAAAACACCGGGGAGCTGTTTTTT
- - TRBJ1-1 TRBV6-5 CASTQEGNTEAFF TGTGCCAGCACCCAGGAGGGGAACACTGAAGCTTTCTTT
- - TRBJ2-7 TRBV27 CASTGNHYEQYF TGTGCCAGCACAGGCAACCACTACGAGCAGTACTTC
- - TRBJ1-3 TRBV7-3 CASSLDGGSGNTIYF TGTGCCAGCAGCTTAGACGGAGGCTCTGGAAACACCATATATTTT
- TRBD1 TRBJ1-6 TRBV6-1 CASNTGGIDSPLHF TGTGCCAGCAACACAGGGGGCATCGATTCACCCCTCCACTTT
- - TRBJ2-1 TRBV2 CASSGLGGEQFF TGTGCCAGCAGTGGACTAGGAGGGGAGCAGTTCTTC
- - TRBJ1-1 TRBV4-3 CASSQDGGTEAFF TGCGCCAGCAGCCAAGATGGGGGGACTGAAGCTTTCTTT
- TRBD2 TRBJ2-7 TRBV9 CASSATSGDYEQYF TGTGCCAGCAGCGCGACTAGCGGGGACTACGAGCAGTACTTC
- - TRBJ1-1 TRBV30 CAWSGGGNTEAFF TGTGCCTGGAGTGGGGGCGGGAACACTGAAGCTTTCTTT
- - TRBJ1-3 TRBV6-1 CASSEAAGYPDTIYF TGTGCCAGCAGTGAAGCTGCAGGGTATCCAGACACCATATATTTT
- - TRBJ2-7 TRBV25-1 CASSVNMGSVPPYEQYF TGTGCCAGCAGTGTCAATATGGGGAGCGTTCCTCCCTACGAGCAGTACTTC
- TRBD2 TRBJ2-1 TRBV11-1 CASSPLAGDAAQQFF TGTGCCAGCAGCCCACTAGCGGGAGACGCGGCGCAGCAGTTCTTC
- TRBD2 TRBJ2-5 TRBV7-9 CASSSRLAGGGETQYF TGTGCCAGCAGCTCCAGACTAGCGGGAGGCGGAGAGACCCAGTACTTC
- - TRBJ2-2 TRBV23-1 CASSQSEGRGGELFF TGCGCCAGCAGTCAATCGGAGGGACGGGGCGGGGAGCTGTTTTTT
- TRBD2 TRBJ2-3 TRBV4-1 CASSQWGLAGVKDTQYF TGCGCCAGCAGCCAGTGGGGACTAGCGGGAGTGAAAGATACGCAGTATTTT
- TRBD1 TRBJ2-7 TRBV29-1 CSVEGQGTHEQYF TGCAGCGTTGAGGGACAGGGGACCCACGAGCAGTACTTC
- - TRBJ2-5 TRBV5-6 CASRTGTIQETQYF TGTGCCAGCAGAACCGGGACAATCCAAGAGACCCAGTACTTC
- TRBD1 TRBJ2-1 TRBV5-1 CASSANRQGEINNEQFF TGCGCCAGCAGCGCCAACAGACAGGGGGAAATCAACAATGAGCAGTTCTTC